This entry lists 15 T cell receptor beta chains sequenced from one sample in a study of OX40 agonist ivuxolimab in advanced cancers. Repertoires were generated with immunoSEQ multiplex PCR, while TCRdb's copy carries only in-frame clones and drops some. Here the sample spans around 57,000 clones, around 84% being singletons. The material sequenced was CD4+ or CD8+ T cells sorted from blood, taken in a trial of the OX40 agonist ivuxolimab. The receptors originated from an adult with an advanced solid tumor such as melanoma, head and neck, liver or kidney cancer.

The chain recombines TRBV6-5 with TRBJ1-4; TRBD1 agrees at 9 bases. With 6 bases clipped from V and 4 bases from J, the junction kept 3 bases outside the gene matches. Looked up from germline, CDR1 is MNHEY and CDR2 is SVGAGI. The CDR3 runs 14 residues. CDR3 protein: CASRRQGVNEKLFF. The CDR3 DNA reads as TGTGCCAGCAGACGACAGGGGGTTAATGAAAAACTGTTTTTT.

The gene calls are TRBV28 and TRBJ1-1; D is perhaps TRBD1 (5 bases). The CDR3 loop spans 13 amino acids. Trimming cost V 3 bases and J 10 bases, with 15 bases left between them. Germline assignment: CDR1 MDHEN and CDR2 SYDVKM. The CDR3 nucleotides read TGTGCCAGCAGTTTTCTGGCAGGGAATGGAGCTTTCTTT. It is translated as CASSFLAGNGAFF.

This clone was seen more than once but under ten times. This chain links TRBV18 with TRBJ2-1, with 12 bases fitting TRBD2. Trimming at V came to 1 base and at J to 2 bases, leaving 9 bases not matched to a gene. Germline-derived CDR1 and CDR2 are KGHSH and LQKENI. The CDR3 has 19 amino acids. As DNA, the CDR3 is TGTGCCAGCTCACCACTTCTAGCGGGGGGGCTGGGGACCTACAATGAGCAGTTCTTC. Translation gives CASSPLLAGGLGTYNEQFF.

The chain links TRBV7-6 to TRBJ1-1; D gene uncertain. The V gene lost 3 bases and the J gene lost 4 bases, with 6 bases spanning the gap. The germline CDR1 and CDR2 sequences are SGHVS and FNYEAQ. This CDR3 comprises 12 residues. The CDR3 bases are TGTGCCAGCAGCTTTTCGGGCACTGAAGCTTTCTTT. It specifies CASSFSGTEAFF.

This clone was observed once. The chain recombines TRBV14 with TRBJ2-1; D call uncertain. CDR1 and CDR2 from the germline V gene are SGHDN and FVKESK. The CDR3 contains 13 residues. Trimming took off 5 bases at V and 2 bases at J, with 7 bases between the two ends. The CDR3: CASSDLTYNEQFF. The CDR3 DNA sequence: TGTGCCAGCAGCGACCTCACCTACAATGAGCAGTTCTTC. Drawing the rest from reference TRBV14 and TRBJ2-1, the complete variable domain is EAGVTQFPSHSVIEKGQTVTLRCDPISGHDNLYWYRRVMGKEIKFLLHFVKESKQDESGMPNNRFLAERTGGTYSTLKVQPAELEDSGVYFCASSDLTYNEQFFGPGTRLTVL.

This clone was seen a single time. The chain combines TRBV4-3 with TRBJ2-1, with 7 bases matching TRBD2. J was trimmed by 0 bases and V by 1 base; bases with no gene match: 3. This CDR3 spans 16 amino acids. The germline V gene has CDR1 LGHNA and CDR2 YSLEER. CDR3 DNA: TGCGCCAGCAGCCAAGGGTGGGGGGGCTCCTACAATGAGCAGTTCTTC. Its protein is CASSQGWGGSYNEQFF.

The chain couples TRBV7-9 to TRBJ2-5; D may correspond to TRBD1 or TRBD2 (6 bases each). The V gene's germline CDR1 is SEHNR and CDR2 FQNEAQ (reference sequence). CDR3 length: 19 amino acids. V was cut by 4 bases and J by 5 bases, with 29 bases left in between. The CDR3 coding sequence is TGTGCCAGCAGCTCGGACTACAGGGAGCGAGTAGGGCCGAGGGAGACCCAGTACTTC. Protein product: CASSSDYRERVGPRETQYF.

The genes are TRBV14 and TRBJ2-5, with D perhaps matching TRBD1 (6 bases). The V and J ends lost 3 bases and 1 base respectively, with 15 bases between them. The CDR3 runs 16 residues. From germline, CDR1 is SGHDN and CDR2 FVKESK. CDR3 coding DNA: TGTGCCAGCAGCCAGGCCCTAGGCAGGGGCCAAGAGACCCAGTACTTC. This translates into CASSQALGRGQETQYF.

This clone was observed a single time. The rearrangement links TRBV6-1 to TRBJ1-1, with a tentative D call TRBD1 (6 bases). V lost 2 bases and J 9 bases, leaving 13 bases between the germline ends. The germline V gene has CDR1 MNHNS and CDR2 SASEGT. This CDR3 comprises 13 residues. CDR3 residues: CASSESGGRQAFF. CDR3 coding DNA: TGTGCCAGCAGTGAATCTGGGGGGCGGCAAGCTTTCTTT.

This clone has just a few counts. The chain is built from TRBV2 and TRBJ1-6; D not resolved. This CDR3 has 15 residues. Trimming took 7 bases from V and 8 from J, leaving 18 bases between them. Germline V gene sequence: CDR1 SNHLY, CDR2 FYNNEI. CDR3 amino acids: CASKLTVVGDSPLHF. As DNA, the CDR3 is TGTGCCAGCAAACTGACGGTGGTCGGGGATTCACCCCTCCACTTT.

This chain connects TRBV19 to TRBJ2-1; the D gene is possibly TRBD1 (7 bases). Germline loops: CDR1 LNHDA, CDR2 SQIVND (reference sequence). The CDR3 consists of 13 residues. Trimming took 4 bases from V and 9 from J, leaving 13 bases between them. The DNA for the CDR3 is TGTGCCAGTAGTACGAACCAGGGGGGTGAGCAGTTCTTC. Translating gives CASSTNQGGEQFF.

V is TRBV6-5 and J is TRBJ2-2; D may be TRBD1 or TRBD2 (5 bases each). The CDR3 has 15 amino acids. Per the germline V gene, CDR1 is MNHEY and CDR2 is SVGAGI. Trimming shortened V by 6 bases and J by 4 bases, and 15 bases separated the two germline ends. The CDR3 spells CASSMGTGTTGELFF. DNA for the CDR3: TGTGCCAGCAGCATGGGGACGGGGACCACCGGGGAGCTGTTTTTT.

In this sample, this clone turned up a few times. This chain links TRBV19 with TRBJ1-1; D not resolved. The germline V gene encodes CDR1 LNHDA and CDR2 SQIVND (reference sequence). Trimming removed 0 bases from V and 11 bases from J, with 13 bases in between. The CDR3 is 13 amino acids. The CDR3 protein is CASSIDRFTSAFF. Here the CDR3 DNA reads TGTGCCAGTAGTATAGATCGGTTTACTTCCGCTTTCTTT. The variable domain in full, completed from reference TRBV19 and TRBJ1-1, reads DGGITQSPKYLFRKEGQNVTLSCEQNLNHDAMYWYRQDPGQGLRLIYYSQIVNDFQKGDIAEGYSVSREKKESFPLTVTSAQKNPTAFYLCASSIDRFTSAFFGQGTRLTVV.

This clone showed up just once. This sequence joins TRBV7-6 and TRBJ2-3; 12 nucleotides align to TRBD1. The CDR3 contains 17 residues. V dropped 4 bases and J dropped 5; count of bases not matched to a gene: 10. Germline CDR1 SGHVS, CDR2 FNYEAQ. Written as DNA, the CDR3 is TGTGCCAGCAGCTCCCTCTCGGGACAGGGGGCAGAAGATACGCAGTATTTT. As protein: CASSSLSGQGAEDTQYF.

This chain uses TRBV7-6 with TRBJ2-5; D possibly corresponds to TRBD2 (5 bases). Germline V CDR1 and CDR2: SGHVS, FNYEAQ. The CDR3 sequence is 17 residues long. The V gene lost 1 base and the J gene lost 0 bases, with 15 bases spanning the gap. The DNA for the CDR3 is TGTGCCAGCAGCTTAGGGACTCCGGCTGAGTACCAAGAGACCCAGTACTTC. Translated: CASSLGTPAEYQETQYF.